What follows are 17 T cell receptor beta chains derived from one specimen sequenced in a study of identifying expanded T cells in peripheral blood. Method: immunoSEQ multiplex PCR; TCRdb's copy keeps in-frame clones and lacks some. The table has about 84,000 clones, around 88% seen once. The sequenced sample consisted of blood. All receptors come from a person between 18 and 75 years old in good health.

This sequence joins TRBV5-4 and TRBJ1-1, with D possibly TRBD1 on 5 matching bases. With 0 bases removed from V and 4 bases from J, the gap between germline ends came to 19 bases. The CDR3 covers 17 residues. Germline values: CDR1 SGHNT, CDR2 YYREEE (reference sequence). The CDR3 region has the DNA TGTGCCAGCAGCTTGGATCCAGGGAGGCCCCTGGGCACTGAAGCTTTCTTT. Its protein product is CASSLDPGRPLGTEAFF.

This clone has just a few counts. J is TRBJ1-2 and V is TRBV9; D is undetermined. V gave up 0 bases and J gave up 2 bases, with 8 bases separating them. The germline V gene has CDR1 SGDLS and CDR2 YYNGEE. The CDR3 runs 14 residues. CDR3 DNA sequence: TGTGCCAGCAGCGTAGGCATACAGAACTATGGCTACACCTTC. Its translation is CASSVGIQNYGYTF. Full variable domain (rest looked up from reference TRBV9 and TRBJ1-2): DSGVTQTPKHLITATGQRVTLRCSPRSGDLSVYWYQQSLDQGLQFLIQYYNGEERAKGNILERFSAQQFPDLHSELNLSSLELGDSALYFCASSVGIQNYGYTFGSGTRLTVV.

The J gene is TRBJ2-1, the V gene TRBV7-8; perhaps TRBD2 as D (7 bases). This CDR3 has 17 amino acids. Germline V CDR1 and CDR2: SGHVS, FQNEAQ. With 5 bases removed from V and 4 bases from J, the gap between germline ends came to 21 bases. CDR3 region: CASSLTRRGGNYNEQFF. The DNA for the CDR3 is TGTGCCAGCAGCCTTACAAGGAGGGGGGGGAATTACAATGAGCAGTTCTTC.

V gene TRBV19 combines with J gene TRBJ2-3; D is uncertain. Germline-derived CDR1 and CDR2 are LNHDA and SQIVND (reference sequence). V lost 10 bases to trimming and J lost 2 bases, with 16 bases between them. CDR3 length equals 14 residues. CDR3 sequence (DNA): TGTGCCACCAAGGTAGCTCCCGCCACAGATACGCAGTATTTT. As protein: CATKVAPATDTQYF.

V gene TRBV7-2 combines with J gene TRBJ1-2; D remains unclear. The CDR3 extends over 16 amino acids. Trimming stripped 1 base from V and 1 base from J, with 13 bases between. Germline-derived CDR1 and CDR2 are SGHTA and FQGNSA. This CDR3 reads CASSLGEGPGNYGYTF. As DNA, the CDR3 is TGTGCCAGCAGCTTAGGAGAGGGCCCGGGTAACTATGGCTACACCTTC.

This clone was recorded at least ten times. DNA for the CDR3: TGCGCCAGCAGCCCGGAATCCTACGAGCAGTACTTC. It specifies CASSPESYEQYF. V usage is TRBV5-1 and J usage is TRBJ2-7; D not certain. Looked up from germline, CDR1 is SGHRS and CDR2 is YFSETQ. The V gene lost 4 bases and the J gene lost 1 base, with 6 bases spanning the gap. The CDR3 spans 12 residues.

CDR3 protein: CASSFITRAPSSGANVLTF. CDR3 coding DNA: TGTGCCAGCAGCTTCATCACCAGGGCACCTAGCTCTGGGGCCAACGTCCTGACTTTC. The chain has TRBV5-6 and TRBJ2-6; TRBD1 is a possible D gene (5 bases). The germline gives CDR1 SGHDT, CDR2 YYEEEE. V was shortened by 2 bases and J by 0 bases, with 18 bases between the two germline ends. The CDR3 length is 19 residues.

J is TRBJ1-2 and V is TRBV7-9, with unresolved D. The V end was cut by 1 base, the J end by 2 bases, with 5 bases between. CDR3 length equals 13 residues. Germline V gene lookup returns CDR1 SEHNR and CDR2 FQNEAQ (reference sequence). The CDR3 sequence is CASSLDENYGYTF. For the CDR3, the DNA is TGTGCCAGCAGCTTAGACGAAAACTATGGCTACACCTTC.

The V call is TRBV5-6, the J call TRBJ2-1; perhaps TRBD2 as D (6 bases). Trimming shortened V by 4 bases and J by 8 bases, and 10 bases separated the two germline ends. CDR1 SGHDT and CDR2 YYEEEE come from the germline V gene. The CDR3 spans 12 residues. The CDR3 sequence: CASSLGGYEQFF. The CDR3 nucleotides read TGTGCCAGCAGCCTGGGGGGATATGAGCAGTTCTTC.

The chain couples TRBV5-1 to TRBJ1-2, with D possibly TRBD1 on 5 matching bases. V was pared by 3 bases and J by 7 bases, with 16 bases between. The CDR3 spans 14 residues. Germline CDR1 and CDR2: SGHRS and YFSETQ. As DNA, the CDR3 is TGCGCCAGCAGCTCTGGGGGAGGGTCGGCTGGCTACACCTTC. This translates into CASSSGGGSAGYTF. The full variable domain, rest sourced from reference TRBV5-1 and TRBJ1-2, is KAGVTQTPRYLIKTRGQQVTLSCSPISGHRSVSWYQQTPGQGLQFLFEYFSETQRNKGNFPGRFSGRQFSNSRSEMNVSTLELGDSALYLCASSSGGGSAGYTFGSGTRLTVV.

V and J are TRBV6-5 and TRBJ2-5, with no clear D. V dropped 5 bases and J dropped 5 bases, with 6 bases sitting between them. This CDR3 comprises 11 residues. Germline CDR1 MNHEY, CDR2 SVGAGI. The CDR3 sequence is CASSDLETQYF. The CDR3 DNA reads TGTGCCAGCAGTGACTTGGAGACCCAGTACTTC.

This clone was picked up one time. The chain joins TRBV2 to TRBJ1-5, with D unresolved. Between the trimmed V and J ends, which lost 4 bases and 6 bases, there was a span of 13 bases. The germline V gene encodes CDR1 SNHLY and CDR2 FYNNEI. The CDR3 totals 14 residues. The CDR3 sequence is CASSVVQNPQPQHF. DNA of the CDR3: TGTGCCAGCAGTGTGGTGCAGAATCCTCAGCCCCAGCATTTT.

There are a few counts of this clone. The gene calls are TRBV7-9 and TRBJ1-2; D might be TRBD1 (5 bases). The CDR3 runs 15 residues. The V and J ends lost 7 bases and 5 bases respectively, with 20 bases between them. CDR1 is SEHNR, CDR2 FQNEAQ, per germline (reference sequence). Written as DNA, the CDR3 is TGTGCCAGCACCCCCCGGGGCCGGAGCTTTTATGGCTACACCTTC. Translation gives CASTPRGRSFYGYTF.

The chain is built from TRBV6-5 and TRBJ2-7, with a possible D match to TRBD1 (6 bases). This CDR3 has 15 amino acids. Germline CDR1 MNHEY, CDR2 SVGAGI. Trimming stripped 2 bases from V and 4 bases from J, with 15 bases between. The CDR3 region is CASSYIRGRVYEQYF. The CDR3 region has the DNA TGTGCCAGCAGTTACATCAGGGGACGCGTTTACGAGCAGTACTTC.

The count of this clone is one. The rearrangement uses TRBV27 and TRBJ1-4, with D possibly being TRBD1 (6 bases). The germline gives CDR1 MNHEY, CDR2 SMNVEV (reference sequence). V dropped 6 bases and J dropped 8 bases, with 19 bases sitting between them. The CDR3 spans 15 residues. CDR3 nucleotide sequence: TGTGCCAGCAGAAGCCAGCCGGGGGGCAAAGAAAAACTGTTTTTT. Amino acids: CASRSQPGGKEKLFF.

This rearrangement joins TRBV19 to TRBJ2-6; no clear D gene. Germline values: CDR1 LNHDA, CDR2 SQIVND (reference sequence). This CDR3 spans 19 amino acids. V gave up 3 bases and J gave up 4 bases, with 22 bases separating them. CDR3 nucleotide sequence: TGTGCCAGTAGTATGGGGTTCTTTCGGCCCGGTAAAGGGGCCAACGTCCTGACTTTC. Translation gives CASSMGFFRPGKGANVLTF.

The V call is TRBV5-1, the J call TRBJ2-1, with D perhaps TRBD1 (5 bases). Trimming removed 1 base at V and 0 bases at J, with 8 bases between. The CDR3 covers 15 residues. Per the germline V gene, CDR1 is SGHRS and CDR2 is YFSETQ. DNA of the CDR3: TGCGCCAGCAGCTTGAGGGGTGGCTCCTACAATGAGCAGTTCTTC. Translating it yields CASSLRGGSYNEQFF.